The 14 T cell receptor beta chains in this list originate from one sample, sequenced in a study of cytomegalovirus exposure and HLA in healthy donors. PCR amplification relied on 60 Vbeta primers (plus 13 Jbeta primers). Clones were read by immunoSEQ multiplex PCR, and TCRdb kept only the in-frame ones, dropping some. There are about 130,000 clones in the sample; under 85% occur only once, and around 3.2% lies in the top ten. Sequenced: PBMCs. These receptors were collected from a man between 25 and 39 years old in good health and CMV-seronegative.

This chain joins TRBV5-1 and TRBJ2-2; 9 bases are a match to TRBD2. The CDR3 spans 16 residues. The germline gives CDR1 SGHRS, CDR2 YFSETQ. The V and J ends lost 0 bases and 6 bases, in that order; junction bases with no gene match: 6. CDR3 bases: TGCGCCAGCAGCTTGGATGTTGGGACTAGCCCCGGGGAGCTGTTTTTT. Translated: CASSLDVGTSPGELFF.

V usage is TRBV7-2 and J usage is TRBJ2-3, with 13 bases fitting TRBD2. The CDR3 loop spans 18 amino acids. Germline assignment: CDR1 SGHTA and CDR2 FQGNSA. The ends lost 2 bases at V and 0 bases at J; junction bases unmatched: 5. The CDR3 here is CASSLLGLAGLSTDTQYF. CDR3 coding DNA: TGTGCCAGCAGCTTATTGGGACTAGCGGGATTAAGCACAGATACGCAGTATTTT.

This chain links TRBV6-1 with TRBJ2-5; possible D gene TRBD2, 7 bases. Looked up from germline, CDR1 is MNHNS and CDR2 is SASEGT. V was cut by 2 bases and J by 9 bases, with 19 bases left in between. The CDR3 is 15 residues long. The CDR3 bases are TGTGCCAGCAGTGAAAGGAGGGGGGGGCCAACGGCCCAGTACTTC. It is translated as CASSERRGGPTAQYF.

The CDR3 region has the DNA TGTGCCAGCAGAGCCCGACAGGGTTGGGACTATGGCTACACCTTC. Amino acids: CASRARQGWDYGYTF. V gene TRBV6-5 combines with J gene TRBJ1-2, with 7 bases aligning to TRBD1. The length of the CDR3 is 15 residues. Trimming removed 6 bases from V and 3 bases from J; junction bases left unmatched: 10. Germline V lookup: CDR1 MNHEY, CDR2 SVGAGI.

This chain joins TRBV7-2 and TRBJ2-5, with 9 bases lining up with TRBD1. V was pared by 6 bases and J by 4 bases, with 6 bases of the junction left unmatched. Germline CDR1 reads SGHTA; CDR2 reads FQGNSA. There are 14 residues in the CDR3. CDR3 bases: TGTGCCAGCAGTTTTACAGGGGGCGTAGAGACCCAGTACTTC. Protein: CASSFTGGVETQYF.

The table lists this clone with a few counts. The chain links TRBV5-1 to TRBJ2-5, with TRBD1 identical over 10 bases. V lost 0 bases to trimming and J lost 0 bases; unmatched junction nucleotides: 8. This CDR3 region has 18 residues. Germline V gene lookup returns CDR1 SGHRS and CDR2 YFSETQ. The DNA for the CDR3 is TGCGCCAGCAGCTTGGTAGACAGGGGGCTAGGGTACCAAGAGACCCAGTACTTC. Residues: CASSLVDRGLGYQETQYF.

This chain joins TRBV6-1 and TRBJ2-7; D possibly corresponds to TRBD2 (6 bases). Trimming stripped 6 bases from V and 4 bases from J, with 22 bases between. In germline, CDR1 is MNHNS, CDR2 SASEGT. The CDR3 length is 16 residues. The DNA of the CDR3 is TGTGCCAGCAGAGAACCGGGAGATAGGTATTGGTACGAGCAGTACTTC. It codes for CASREPGDRYWYEQYF.

This rearrangement joins TRBV29-1 to TRBJ2-7; 8 bases are a match to TRBD2. The germline V gene has CDR1 SQVTM and CDR2 ANQGSEA. The CDR3 has 11 residues. The V segment lost 6 bases and the J segment 3 bases; nucleotides outside the gene matches: 1. Written as DNA, the CDR3 is TGCAGCGTCGGGGGGGTCTACGAGCAGTACTTC. This encodes CSVGGVYEQYF.

This chain links TRBV19 with TRBJ2-5, with D maybe TRBD2 (6 bases). CDR1 and CDR2 from the germline V gene are LNHDA and SQIVND (reference sequence). This CDR3 has 15 residues. The V end was cut by 3 bases, the J end by 5 bases, with 16 bases between. The CDR3 bases are TGTGCCAGTAGTATTGGGTCAACGGCGGGGGAGACCCAGTACTTC. This gives the protein CASSIGSTAGETQYF. The full variable domain, in which reference TRBV19 and TRBJ2-5 provide the parts outside the CDR3, is DGGITQSPKYLFRKEGQNVTLSCEQNLNHDAMYWYRQDPGQGLRLIYYSQIVNDFQKGDIAEGYSVSREKKESFPLTVTSAQKNPTAFYLCASSIGSTAGETQYFGPGTRLLVL.

The chain combines TRBV30 with TRBJ2-7; 9 bases are shared with TRBD1. The V gene end was trimmed by 4 bases and the J gene end by 6 bases; junction bases not matched to a gene: 22. The CDR3 covers 18 residues. Germline V gene data show CDR1 as GTSNPN and CDR2 as SVGIG (reference sequence). In DNA form, the CDR3 reads TGTGCCTGGACCCCCAAGTCGGGGACAGGGTTTTTTTTGGGCGAGCAGTACTTC. Protein sequence: CAWTPKSGTGFFLGEQYF.

The V and J genes are TRBV6-5 and TRBJ1-1; D may be TRBD1 (5 bases). Per the germline V gene, CDR1 is MNHEY and CDR2 is SVGAGI. The CDR3 is 16 residues long. The V gene lost 0 bases and the J gene lost 0 bases, with 11 bases spanning the gap. CDR3 sequence (DNA): TGTGCCAGCAGTTACTCTATTGGGGGGATGAACACTGAAGCTTTCTTT. Protein sequence: CASSYSIGGMNTEAFF.

The chain uses TRBV6-6 and TRBJ2-7; 8 bases align to TRBD1. This CDR3 is built from 15 residues. J was trimmed by 3 bases and V by 6 bases; bases with no gene match: 10. The V gene's germline CDR1 is MNHNY and CDR2 SVGAGI (reference sequence). CDR3 sequence: CASRLETGALYEQYF. The CDR3 DNA follows: TGTGCCAGCAGGCTAGAGACAGGGGCCCTCTACGAGCAGTACTTC.

In its sample, this clone was seen a few times. The chain has TRBV2 and TRBJ2-7; TRBD2 is a possible D gene (5 bases). This CDR3 has 12 residues. V was clipped by 7 bases and J by 4 bases, with 11 bases between them. Germline V lookup: CDR1 SNHLY, CDR2 FYNNEI. DNA of the CDR3: TGTGCCAGCACCGGGGTGATTTACGAGCAGTACTTC. The encoded protein is CASTGVIYEQYF.

The chain is built from TRBV6-1 and TRBJ1-4; 7 bases agree with TRBD1. The J segment lost 15 bases and the V segment lost 6 bases, leaving 13 bases of the junction unmatched. This CDR3 comprises 13 residues. Germline CDR1 reads MNHNS; CDR2 reads SASEGT. The CDR3 protein is CASRKYGETGVFF. The CDR3 DNA sequence: TGTGCCAGCAGAAAGTATGGGGAAACAGGGGTGTTTTTT.